Described below is a single T cell receptor beta chain sequence and its context. What it recognizes is unknown. V lost 3 bases to trimming and J lost 10 bases, with 22 bases between them. This CDR3 comprises 17 residues. CDR1 and CDR2 (germline): KGHSH, LQKENI. Produced via immunoSEQ multiplex PCR; TCRdb's table is partial and in-frame only. Here the sample spans around 130,000 clones, approximately 91% being singletons. The data derive from a study of CD4+ T cells in melanoma. Whole-study findings and limits: A reported correlation linked neoantigen-specific CD4+ T cells to CD8+, macrophage and B cell function.

The origin of this receptor is a human donor with melanoma. This chain uses TRBV18 with TRBJ1-6; TRBD1 is a possible D gene (6 bases). The CDR3: CASSPLPRRGAESPLHF. The CDR3 nucleotides are TGTGCCAGCTCACCCTTACCCCGGCGGGGGGCAGAGTCACCCCTCCACTTT.